This T cell receptor beta chain was identified during a study of cytomegalovirus exposure and HLA in healthy donors. CDR3 size: 14 residues. Per germline, CDR1 SGHDT and CDR2 YYEEEE. V shed 5 bases, J shed 5 bases, and the junction held 7 bases outside the gene matches. Points from the study as a whole: Most TCR beta V segments were productive about 87% or about 30% of the time in an earlier analysis. Reportedly, fewer N-insertions than the roughly 600-donor mean appeared in an Asian-associated ancestry cluster in a later analysis. When the data were analyzed later, several of the most significant clusters appeared to be linked to common viral pathogens. Presence/absence analyses treated sequencing depth as roughly uniform across donors.

The PCR made use of 60 Vbeta and 13 Jbeta primers. Only in-frame clones appear in the TCRdb table, and some are missing; sequencing was by immunoSEQ multiplex PCR. The table for this sample gives some 41,000 clones. Turning to this clone: What it binds is not known.

This chain uses TRBV5-6 with TRBJ1-1, with 9 positions matching TRBD1. The origin of this receptor is a man in his thirties or forties in good health and CMV-seronegative. The sample taken for sequencing was PBMCs. Here the CDR3 reads CASSVDRGKTEAFF. CDR3 nucleotide sequence: TGTGCCAGCAGTGTGGACAGGGGCAAGACTGAAGCTTTCTTT.